Listed below are T cell receptor beta chains from one sample, sequenced in a study of T cells after yellow fever vaccination. TCRdb re-called the 5' RACE reads with MiXCR, one entry per CDR3 protein. The sample consists of under 150,000 distinct CDR3 sequences, approximately 7.7% of them appearing once. The specimen comprised CD4+ T cells sorted from PBMCs, sampled 5 days after the yellow fever booster vaccination. Source of these receptors: a man between 25 and 39 years old who received the YFV17D yellow fever vaccine. The conserved cysteine and the conserved F or W are not part of the CDR3 here.

V	J	CDR3
TRBV7-2	TRBJ2-1	ASGRLAGGNEQF
TRBV29-1	TRBJ2-1	SVSSGSRYNEQF
TRBV20-1	TRBJ2-1	SAPGLAVKNEQF
TRBV5-1	TRBJ1-1	ASSLGQGSFGRDF
TRBV5-1	TRBJ1-4	ASSLAVGTDEKLF
TRBV30	TRBJ1-5	AWSVRLRVQPQH
TRBV20-1	TRBJ2-7	SGIPRTYEQY
TRBV5-1	TRBJ2-7	ASSAGLATYEQY
TRBV5-1	TRBJ1-1	ASSTGTGRMNTEAF
TRBV10-3	TRBJ2-7	AITPEGTRGLEQY
TRBV7-6	TRBJ2-5	ASSPRTGTKTQY
TRBV6-2/TRBV6-3	TRBJ2-1	ASSFGTSMGNEQF
TRBV6-2/TRBV6-3	TRBJ2-3	ASSPLTGGLADTQY
TRBV18	TRBJ2-3	ASSLIRDTADTQY
TRBV5-1	TRBJ2-1	ASSKPEGVYNEQF
TRBV6-1	TRBJ2-5	ASRQTGAGETQY
TRBV2	TRBJ1-1	ASGSQGNTEAF
TRBV29-1	TRBJ2-7	SVEGQAYEQY